The 6 T cell receptor beta chains below all came from one sample that was sequenced in a study of blood T cell repertoires in COVID-19. Generated by immunoSEQ multiplex PCR, the TCRdb table keeps only in-frame clones and is missing some. This table holds about 80,000 clones, approximately 88% found once. Material for sequencing was peripheral blood. The receptor source for this set is a woman older than 75 with acute or convalescent COVID-19.

The chain couples TRBV2 to TRBJ1-1; D not resolved. CDR1 and CDR2 (germline): SNHLY, FYNNEI. This CDR3 contains 14 residues. V gave up 0 bases and J gave up 7 bases, with 12 bases separating them. The CDR3 is CASSEALPTGEAFF. The CDR3 nucleotides are TGTGCCAGCAGTGAAGCGCTTCCTACCGGTGAAGCTTTCTTT. The whole variable domain, filled in from reference TRBV2 and TRBJ1-1, reads EPEVTQTPSHQVTQMGQEVILRCVPISNHLYFYWYRQILGQKVEFLVSFYNNEISEKSEIFDDQFSVERPDGSNFTLKIRSTKLEDSAMYFCASSEALPTGEAFFGQGTRLTVV.

The chain combines TRBV30 with TRBJ1-6; no definite D call. The CDR3 consists of 14 residues. Germline lookup yields CDR1 GTSNPN and CDR2 SVGIG (reference sequence). CDR3 amino acids: CGGKSGAYNSPLHF. CDR3 coding DNA: TGTGGTGGGAAAAGCGGCGCCTATAATTCACCCCTCCACTTT.

The V and J genes are TRBV11-3 and TRBJ2-3; perhaps TRBD2 as D (7 bases). CDR1 SGHNT and CDR2 YENEEA come from the germline V gene. The CDR3 is 14 amino acids. Trimming removed 5 bases at V and 5 bases at J, with 14 bases between. For the CDR3, the DNA is TGTGCCAGCAGCCCAGGACTAGGGGGAGATACGCAGTATTTT. It specifies CASSPGLGGDTQYF. The whole variable domain, remainder taken from reference TRBV11-3 and TRBJ2-3, is EAGVVQSPRYKIIEKKQPVAFWCNPISGHNTLYWYLQNLGQGPELLIRYENEEAVDDSQLPKDRFSAERLKGVDSTLKIQPAELGDSAVYLCASSPGLGGDTQYFGPGTRLTVL.

The chain is built from TRBV2 and TRBJ1-1, with D possibly being TRBD1 (5 bases). The germline gives CDR1 SNHLY, CDR2 FYNNEI. This CDR3 is built from 12 residues. V was cut by 6 bases and J by 6 bases, with 11 bases left in between. CDR3 sequence reads: CASSPTGAEAFF. The CDR3 coding sequence is TGTGCCAGCAGCCCTACAGGAGCTGAAGCTTTCTTT.

The rearrangement joins TRBV20-1 to TRBJ1-2; D not certain. V lost 1 base and J 8 bases, leaving 8 bases between the germline ends. CDR3 length equals 11 residues. The germline gives CDR1 DFQATT, CDR2 SNEGSKA (reference sequence). In DNA form, the CDR3 reads TGCAGTGCTAGAGTCTACGGGGGCTACACCTTC. This translates into CSARVYGGYTF.

This clone showed up just a few times. This chain connects TRBV2 to TRBJ1-2, with D unclear. The V gene lost 7 bases and the J gene lost 2 bases, with 11 bases spanning the gap. Germline CDR1 reads SNHLY; CDR2 reads FYNNEI. The CDR3 consists of 13 residues. The CDR3: CASKAGRNYGYTF. CDR3 coding DNA: TGTGCCAGCAAGGCAGGTCGCAACTATGGCTACACCTTC.